The present T cell receptor beta chain was sequenced within a study of cytomegalovirus exposure and HLA in healthy donors. Healthy bone marrow donors made up the donors. CDR3 length: 13 residues. J gave up 3 bases and V 4 bases, and 2 bases lay outside the gene matches. CDR1 is SGHRS and CDR2 is YFSETQ in the germline V gene. It was with 60 Vbeta and 13 Jbeta primers that the PCR ran. Sequencing was performed with immunoSEQ multiplex PCR; in TCRdb, only in-frame clones are kept and a portion is missing. The data contain 150,000 to 200,000 clones, over 75% of them singletons. This TCR was sampled from a man between 40 and 49 years old in good health and CMV-seropositive. Input material: PBMCs. The V call is TRBV5-1, the J call TRBJ2-3, with 7 positions matching TRBD1. The CDR3 DNA sequence: TGCGCCAGCAGCCGGGGACAGACAGATACGCAGTATTTT. The encoded protein is CASSRGQTDTQYF.